This T cell receptor beta chain is drawn from a study of prognosis after radiotherapy for stage I lung cancer. Study-level background: The period between April 2018 and January 2019 saw the enrollment of stage I non-small cell lung cancer patients. Radiotherapy used SBRT, divided into 3 to 5 fractions and reaching a biologically effective dose of at least 100 Gy.

Template was genomic DNA; TCR beta CDR3 amplified in two multiplex PCR rounds. Primers specific to each TRBV and TRBJ gene drove first-round PCR. Second-round PCR employed universal primers. MiXCR was run by TCRdb on the multiplex PCR reads, yielding one entry per CDR3 protein. The sample holds approximately 17,000 distinct CDR3 sequences, around two fifths seen once. Two sampling time points were used, and 5 to 6.5 milliliters of peripheral blood were drawn at each. The V gene lost 6 bases and the J gene lost 7 bases, with 18 bases spanning the gap. The length of the CDR3 is 14 residues. The germline gives CDR1 MNHEY, CDR2 SMNVEV (reference sequence).

This sample comprised PBMCs, obtained before or after stereotactic body radiation therapy (not recorded which). The V call is TRBV27, the J call TRBJ1-2; a possible D gene is TRBD1 (5 bases). The sequence was obtained from a donor aged 50 or older with non-small cell lung cancer. CDR3 residues: CASSSAGEWGGYTF. The CDR3 coding sequence is TGTGCCAGCAGCTCCGCGGGGGAATGGGGTGGCTACACCTTC.